This TCR beta chain comes out of a study of blood T cells in healthy people across ages. Points on this clonotype: What it recognizes is unknown.

Primed by a sample-barcoded 5' primer and a J-beta primer mix, a second PCR proceeded for 7 to 11 cycles. Every molecule of cDNA carried a tag from a template-switch adaptor with 12 random nucleotides. Each CDR3 protein gets one entry after TCRdb re-called the 5' RACE reads with MiXCR. The sample shows 550,000 to 700,000 distinct CDR3 sequences, approximately 27% of them seen only once. Study-wide results and caveats: Across the age range, TCR beta diversity per million T cells fell in a roughly linear way. Diversity estimates drawn from one million T cells were deemed underestimates.

Between the trimmed V and J ends, which lost 2 bases and 1 base, there was a span of 6 bases. The CDR3 extends over 14 amino acids. The sequence was collected from a woman between 65 and 79 years old in good health. The chain couples TRBV12-3 or TRBV12-4 to TRBJ1-5; D call uncertain. The sequencing input was blood. CDR3 coding DNA: TGTGCCAGCAGTTTAAGAACAAGCAATCAGCCCCAGCATTTT. It translates to CASSLRTSNQPQHF.